This T cell receptor beta chain came from a study of cytotoxic CD8 clonotypes in ibrutinib-treated CLL (dated by TCRdb to about 2021). For the study in its entirety: The cohort had 11 relapsed/refractory and more than 14 treatment-naive patients; approximately 17 were IGHV unmutated. Samples averaged approximately 250,000 productive templates and 90,000 to 100,000 productive rearrangements. Every sample from remission and from progressive disease was obtained while the patients were still on ibrutinib. Partial responses were observed in around 25 patients and complete responses in 2; after a median follow-up of 68 months, remission was maintained in roughly 14 patients and progression was observed in approximately 12. Of the roughly 86 people in the trial, about two dozen had longitudinal samples available. Cryopreserved peripheral blood mononuclear cells were collected at three points: before therapy, at response, and at either sustained remission or disease progression. Response samples were taken after a median of approximately 12 months on treatment, ranging from roughly 6 to 36 months. Overall study outcomes, separate from this receptor: Sustained-remission and progressing patients did not have matched sampling times, and lymph node repertoires were not examined. Clonality rose at ibrutinib response, remained stable during sustained remission, and dropped back toward baseline at progression. At baseline, clonality was higher than in age-matched healthy donors and showed a strong correlation with circulating CD8+ T-cell counts. Public clonotypes were rare and either shrank or stayed stable during treatment, and the rise in clonality at ibrutinib response reflected expansion of private clonotypes.

V sheds 0 bases and J sheds 0 bases, leaving 9 bases between their ends. CDR1 and CDR2 are read off the germline V gene (reference sequence) as MNHEY and SMNVEV. CDR3 length: 16 amino acids, cysteine to phenylalanine. Only CDR3 DNA remains: 48 bases, in frame from the first base. Per the publication, the time point label means: roughly 25 months on ibrutinib. For TCR beta library preparation, around 2 micrograms of genomic DNA were isolated from cryopreserved PBMCs. High-throughput TCR beta sequencing was performed on longitudinal blood samples from CLL patients receiving ibrutinib monotherapy. The patients took part in an open-label, single-center phase 2 trial of ibrutinib monotherapy. Details on this clone: Its antigen remains unidentified. No base-level quality is on record; no much larger clone is a single base apart.

Each clonotype received, on average, approximately 9.9x coverage in deep resolution sequencing performed on a MiSeq, where the target depth lay between 1 in 1 million and 1 in 200,000 T cells. The immunoSEQ hsTCRB Kit was used to generate the TCR beta libraries. From the authors' description of their analysis: Data were analyzed with ImmunoSEQ Data Assistant and ImmunoSEQ Analyzer, with V, D and J genes assigned per IMGT definitions. Clonality, which ranges from 0 to 1, was calculated as one minus the normalized Shannon entropy of productive rearrangement frequencies. Public clonotype analysis was restricted to overrepresented clonotypes comprising at least 0.05% of each patient's repertoire. Fewer than 15 repertoires from age-matched healthy donors, obtained from immuneACCESS, served as clonality controls. The table was pulled from immuneACCESS by TCRdb, which kept in-frame rearrangements only. Such tables lose some clones; where checked, under half of the loss comes from unresolved V genes, and the rest has no known cause. That table is the source of V, J and clone size, and D and trimming were worked out from the DNA. This sample lists about 120,000 clones; 80% to 90% were detected once. The top ten clonotypes cover 2% to 2.5% of the sample.

In this chain, TRBV27 is recombined with TRBJ2-4; the D gene is unclear. The source is a human donor with chronic lymphocytic leukemia. The starting material was PBMCs, obtained after 24 months of ibrutinib treatment. The CDR3 region has the sequence CASSLSNALAKNIQYF. DNA sequence: TGTGCCAGCAGTTTATCAAACGCCTTAGCCAAAAACATTCAGTACTTC.